This T cell receptor beta chain was recovered during a study of T cell changes during pregnancy in multiple sclerosis. Method: immunoSEQ multiplex PCR; TCRdb's copy keeps in-frame clones and lacks some. The top ten clones hold about 1.6% of a sample with around 95,000 clones, roughly 94% of them seen once. The CDR3 is 17 amino acids. The germline gives CDR1 MGHDK, CDR2 SYGVNS. J gave up 0 bases and V 6 bases, and 7 bases lay outside the gene matches. This chain uses TRBV25-1 with TRBJ2-1; 11 bases are shared with TRBD2. This receptor was taken from a female donor in good health, enrolled as a control in a pregnancy study. The sample was peripheral blood, taken after pregnancy. CDR3 sequence reads: CASSIGTSGGSYNEQFF. The CDR3 bases are TGTGCCAGCAGCATAGGGACTAGCGGTGGCTCCTACAATGAGCAGTTCTTC.